These 2 T cell receptor beta chains came from one sample sequenced in a study of T cell changes during pregnancy in multiple sclerosis. Measured with immunoSEQ multiplex PCR; TCRdb has only the in-frame clones, and not every one. This table has some 30,000 clones, 70% to 90% appearing once. Here the sequenced sample was CD8+ T cells from peripheral blood mononuclear cells, taken after pregnancy. Receptor source: a female donor with multiple sclerosis, enrolled in a pregnancy study.

This clone was picked up a small number of times. This rearrangement joins TRBV27 to TRBJ2-1; TRBD2 matches at 10 bases. The CDR3 consists of 15 residues. CDR1 MNHEY and CDR2 SMNVEV come from the germline V gene (reference sequence). V shed 3 bases, J shed 6 bases, and the junction held 5 bases outside the gene matches. The CDR3 coding sequence is TGTGCCAGCAGTTTGAGCGGGAGGGCCTTCAATGAGCAGTTCTTC. Its protein product is CASSLSGRAFNEQFF.

The chain links TRBV6-4 to TRBJ1-1; D is possibly TRBD1 (5 bases). In germline, CDR1 is MRHNA, CDR2 SNTAGT. The V and J ends lost 2 bases and 7 bases respectively, with 11 bases between them. CDR3 length: 13 residues. The CDR3 here is CASSDTGGGEAFF. DNA for the CDR3: TGTGCCAGCAGTGACACTGGGGGAGGTGAAGCTTTCTTT.